These 4 T cell receptor beta chains share one sample of origin, sequenced in a study of shared clonotypes between healthy human individuals. The data were produced by immunoSEQ multiplex PCR, yet TCRdb's version contains in-frame clones alone and is incomplete. Of 560,000 or so clones in the sample, around 96% were seen once. CD8 cells classed as naive were CD45RO-negative and positively selected for CCR7, excluding terminally differentiated effector memory CD45RA+ cells. The sample comprised naive CD8+ T cells sorted from blood. The receptors were gathered from a woman in her twenties or thirties in good health.

The genes are TRBV13 and TRBJ1-1, with D perhaps matching TRBD1 (5 bases). Germline CDR1 is PRHDT and CDR2 is FYEKMQ (reference sequence). The CDR3 has 13 amino acids. Deletions cut 3 bases from V and 3 bases from J, with 8 bases between. CDR3 in amino acids: CASSFSGYTEAFF. CDR3 in DNA: TGTGCCAGCAGCTTTTCAGGGTACACTGAAGCTTTCTTT.

The V and J genes are TRBV19 and TRBJ2-3, with D possibly TRBD2 on 5 matching bases. V was shortened by 6 bases and J by 2 bases, with 12 bases between the two germline ends. Germline CDR1 LNHDA, CDR2 SQIVND (reference sequence). CDR3 length: 14 residues. The DNA for the CDR3 is TGTGCCAGTAGATATGACGGGGACACAGATACGCAGTATTTT. Translated: CASRYDGDTDTQYF.

The chain has TRBV19 and TRBJ2-1; D remains unclear. There are 14 residues in the CDR3. Per the germline V gene, CDR1 is LNHDA and CDR2 is SQIVND (reference sequence). Deletions cut 1 base from V and 1 base from J, with 5 bases between. CDR3 in DNA: TGTGCCAGTAGTATAGGCGTTTCCTACAATGAGCAGTTCTTC. It encodes CASSIGVSYNEQFF.

The V and J genes are TRBV5-6 and TRBJ1-2; D gene uncertain. Germline lookup yields CDR1 SGHDT and CDR2 YYEEEE. The CDR3 is 14 amino acids. Trimming removed 3 bases at V and 8 bases at J, with 17 bases between. CDR3 DNA sequence: TGTGCCAGCAGCTCGGGTCCTCTTTGGCAGGGCTACACCTTC. This encodes CASSSGPLWQGYTF.